Given below is one T cell receptor beta chain in context. Its recognized antigen is unknown. Libraries were built with the immunoSEQ multiplex PCR assay. TCRdb retrieved this table from immuneACCESS and kept in-frame rearrangements only. Not all clones are present; in checked studies, unresolved V genes account for under half, and no reason is known for the remainder. This sample's listing comprises some 190,000 clones. Jointly, the top ten make up 2.2% of the sample. This entry comes from a study of control samples from healthy donors and cancer patients (dated by TCRdb to 2018 to 2021). The germline V gene yields SQVTM for CDR1 and ANQGSEA for CDR2. V is clipped by 5 bases and J by 4 bases, and the sequence between their germline boundaries is 15 bases long. The CDR3, from cysteine to phenylalanine, totals 14 residues. Only the CDR3 DNA stays, 42 bases, in frame from base 1.

This receptor chain uses TRBV29-1 and TRBJ2-1; D gene: possibly TRBD2, on 5 matching bases. This receptor was identified in a woman aged 30 to 39 in good health. Sequencing was performed on blood. The bases are TGCAGCGTTAGGTGGGCGGGCCGATACAATGAGCAGTTCTTC. Its amino acids are CSVRWAGRYNEQFF.